What follows is one TCR beta chain and its context. It has no known antigen specificity. At one end, the junction sequence differs from germline, possibly due to a read error. This sample was taken from a study of blood T cells in healthy people across ages (dated by TCRdb to between 2015 and 2016). General notes on the study: Template switching captured roughly one uniquely barcoded TCR beta cDNA molecule per two T cells in model experiments. Using deep sequencing normalized with unique cDNA molecular identifiers, the study measured how TCR beta repertoire diversity changes with age. Donors were grouped into four age groups: young (average about 15 years), middle-aged (under 40), aged (over 55) and long-lived (over 80). The study analyzed two additional independent replicas of 1 million unique cDNA reads from the same blood draw for two donors, one aged 18 to 30 and one aged 80 or older.

CDR1 and CDR2, looked up from the germline V gene, are SQVTM and ANQGSEA. Including the terminal cysteine and phenylalanine, the CDR3 comprises 12 residues. Just the 36-base CDR3 DNA is kept, in frame starting at base 1. Broader findings and caveats from the paper: As age increased, observed TCR beta diversity per million T cells dropped in a roughly linear way, and a significant reduction was already evident by age approximately 40. Donor CMV infection status was unknown, potentially confounding age-related changes in expanded clonotypes. Estimates of total diversity from one million sequenced T cells were regarded as lower bounds and underestimates. The percentage of naive T cells measured by flow cytometry correlated strongly with observed TCR beta diversity. Because profiling used bulk unsorted PBMCs, naive and antigen-experienced compartments could not be compared conclusively. Compared with the aged group, more naive CD4+ T cells, fewer expanded clones and increased TCR diversity were shown by the long-lived group, suggesting age selection.

Donors were a few dozen systemically healthy Caucasian individuals from Russia aged 6 to 90 years. About 10 milliliters of peripheral blood were collected from each donor into EDTA-treated Vacutainer tubes. Ficoll-Paque density-gradient centrifugation was used to isolate PBMCs, with at least 6.5 million per sample. Total RNA, at least 6 micrograms per sample, was extracted from PBMCs with Trizol reagent. For every donor, flow cytometry on a PBMC aliquot measured the percentage of naive CD45RAhigh/CD27high T cells. Library preparation was by 5' RACE. The instrument given in TCRdb is Illumina HiSeq 2500. A second PCR of about 6 to 12 cycles was run with a J-beta primer mix and a sample-barcoded 5' primer. A unique molecular identifier was introduced onto each TCR beta cDNA molecule by a template-switch 5' adaptor carrying 12 random nucleotides. Each sample yielded at least 3 million CDR3-containing paired-end reads. First-strand cDNA was synthesized from all RNA with the Mint cDNA synthesis kit, primed by a TRBC-specific oligonucleotide. Following uracil-DNA glycosylase treatment, a first 18-cycle PCR with universal primers M1SS and BC2_uni_R was performed on all cDNA. The source study handled its data this way. For normalization, 1 million high-quality reads, each with a distinct molecular identifier, were randomly selected from each sample. Reads with shared molecular identifiers were discarded instead of being binned into consensus sequences. MiTCR, set to a Q25 quality threshold and the strictest error-elimination algorithm, was used for CDR3 identification, clonotype clustering and error correction. A nonparametric unseen species model using Euler transformation provided a lower-bound estimate of total TCR beta diversity. TCRdb reran the public reads through fastp at Q25 and MiXCR, keeping productive beta chains. Rows are combined by CDR3 protein, so each entry shows the most common genes and DNA. In this record, the V and J calls reflect TCRdb's handling and not the investigators' own analysis. This sample lists more than 650,000 distinct CDR3 sequences; roughly 25% were detected once. 2.5% to 3.5% of the sample is taken by the ten largest.

Separately, the same data were catalogued under a study of T cells of mothers and their children. According to the second study: The donors were nine systemically healthy Caucasian individuals, made up of three mothers and their six children. cDNA synthesis used all of the extracted RNA, with 1.5 ug of RNA in each 15 ul reaction. In the second PCR, the M1S primer introduced both the sample barcodes and 2-4 random nucleotides. Over 10 million TCR beta CDR3 reads came from each mother, compared with some 3 million reads from each child. TCR recombination output is similarly shaped by thymic selection in related and unrelated pairs, with a minor effect exerted by inherited differences. Related mother-child pairs always showed normalized repertoire overlap that was slightly higher than in unrelated mother-child pairs, though the difference was never significant. With a sensitivity of approximately 100 clones per million clonotypes, no persistent microchimeric T cell clones were detected. To look for features that set related mother-child pairs apart from unrelated individuals, the researchers ran deep NGS to compare the TCR beta repertoires of mothers and children. Mothers averaged approximately 40 +/- 4 years of age and children averaged roughly 10 +/- 4 years. After adapter ligation with NEBNext reagents, the libraries were sequenced on Illumina HiSeq 2000 with 100+100 nt paired-end reads. To prevent cross-contamination, the mother and child libraries were prepared a month apart and were sequenced in separate runs. Between roughly 450,000 and 2,000,000 distinct TCR beta clonotypes were identified per donor. Naive TCR beta clonotypes were estimated from low-frequency clonotypes matched to each donor's FACS-determined naive share, without sorting.

This sequence originates from a boy aged 10-17 years in good health. Material: blood. The sequence joins TRBV29-1 to TRBJ2-3; confidence is insufficient to name the D gene. The DNA sequence follows: TGCAGCGTCGAAGCTCCGACAGATACGCAGTATTTT. Translated, this is CSVEAPTDTQYF.